A selection of T cell receptor beta chains follows, all from one sample in a study of shared clonotypes between healthy human individuals. Profiling relied on immunoSEQ multiplex PCR, and the TCRdb table lists in-frame clones only, not all of them. Here the sample spans 1.5 million to 2.5 million clones, about 95% being singletons. The sequencing input was naive CD8+ T cells sorted from blood. The receptors were sampled from a man between 18 and 35 years old in good health. Both conserved end residues are part of each CDR3. A D gene is named only where the DNA matches it firmly. Rows may omit the clone size; those that give it use once, few, many or a size class.

j_call v_call cdr3_length d_call clone_size cdr3_aa cdr3_nt
TRBJ2-7 TRBV6-1 16 TRBD2 . CASSEASGGGDYEQYF TGTGCCAGCAGTGAAGCAAGCGGGGGTGGTGACTACGAGCAGTACTTC
TRBJ1-1 TRBV4-2 17 . . CASSHPVLTTGEVEAFF TGTGCCAGCAGCCATCCCGTATTAACGACAGGTGAGGTTGAAGCTTTCTTT
TRBJ1-1 TRBV5-6 14 . . CASSFLGENTEAFF TGTGCCAGCAGCTTCCTCGGGGAGAACACTGAAGCTTTCTTT
TRBJ1-5 TRBV6-1 20 TRBD1 . CASSVPEGYRGQGSNQPQHF TGTGCCAGCAGTGTCCCAGAGGGTTACAGGGGGCAGGGTAGCAATCAGCCCCAGCATTTT
TRBJ2-7 TRBV6-5 13 TRBD1 . CASSGQGDNEQYF TGTGCCAGCAGTGGGCAGGGGGACAACGAGCAGTACTTC
TRBJ2-3 TRBV5-1 18 TRBD2 . CASSFGLAGGPLQDTQYF TGCGCCAGCAGCTTCGGCCTAGCGGGAGGGCCGCTTCAAGATACGCAGTATTTT
TRBJ2-5 TRBV7-3 15 TRBD2 . CASSPTGGNLETQYF TGTGCCAGCAGCCCCACGGGGGGGAACTTAGAGACCCAGTACTTC
TRBJ1-2 TRBV21-1 14 . . CASTKIAGTGGYTF TGTGCCAGCACCAAAATCGCAGGGACGGGTGGCTACACCTTC
TRBJ2-7 TRBV7-2 15 . . CASSLILRGNYEQYF TGTGCCAGCAGCTTAATACTCCGAGGTAACTACGAGCAGTACTTC
TRBJ2-7 TRBV2 13 . . CASGPSGFYEQYF TGTGCCAGCGGTCCGTCAGGGTTCTACGAGCAGTACTTC
TRBJ1-2 TRBV25-1 9 . . CGAGDGYTF TGTGGGGCAGGGGATGGCTACACCTTC
TRBJ2-1 TRBV29-1 15 . . CSIQGAGFSYNEQFF TGCAGCATCCAAGGGGCGGGTTTCTCCTACAATGAGCAGTTCTTC
TRBJ1-1 TRBV2 13 . once CASHGIPGSEAFF TGTGCCAGCCACGGGATACCTGGGAGTGAAGCTTTCTTT
TRBJ2-5 TRBV29-1 17 . once CSVGDFTLLGGQETQYF TGCAGCGTCGGGGATTTTACTTTACTTGGGGGCCAAGAGACCCAGTACTTC
TRBJ2-5 TRBV15 15 TRBD2 . CATSRALAGGETQYF TGTGCCACCAGCAGAGCGCTAGCGGGGGGTGAGACCCAGTACTTC
TRBJ1-5 TRBV4-1 16 TRBD1 . CASSQEGDSLNQPQHF TGCGCCAGCAGCCAAGAGGGGGACAGCTTAAATCAGCCCCAGCATTTT
TRBJ1-1 TRBV13 13 . . CASWEMGFTEAFF TGTGCCAGTTGGGAGATGGGATTCACTGAAGCTTTCTTT
TRBJ2-7 TRBV4-1 14 . once CASSQDIAGAEQYF TGCGCCAGCAGCCAAGACATAGCAGGGGCCGAGCAGTACTTC
TRBJ2-7 TRBV28 17 . . CASSFEIGWGSTYEQYF TGTGCCAGCAGTTTCGAGATCGGATGGGGGAGCACCTACGAGCAGTACTTC
TRBJ2-7 TRBV27 15 TRBD2 . CASSLSSGGTYEQYF TGTGCCAGCAGTTTATCTAGCGGGGGGACCTACGAGCAGTACTTC
TRBJ2-5 TRBV2 15 TRBD1 . CASREGITGAETQYF TGTGCCAGCAGGGAAGGGATAACAGGGGCAGAGACCCAGTACTTC
TRBJ1-6 TRBV27 15 . . CASSSGFSLYSPLHF TGTGCCAGCAGTTCCGGGTTTTCCCTTTATTCACCCCTCCACTTT
TRBJ2-7 TRBV2 12 . . CASMGFSYEQYF TGTGCCAGCATGGGGTTCTCCTACGAGCAGTACTTC
TRBJ2-7 TRBV28 15 TRBD2 . CASTDSGGARSEQYF TGTGCCAGCACCGACAGCGGGGGGGCCCGTTCCGAGCAGTACTTC
TRBJ2-7 TRBV27 15 . . CASSLTGSSSYEQYF TGTGCCAGCAGTCTTACAGGGTCTTCCTCCTACGAGCAGTACTTC
TRBJ2-3 TRBV5-1 15 TRBD1 . CASSTDRASTDTQYF TGCGCCAGCAGTACCGACAGGGCTAGCACAGATACGCAGTATTTT
TRBJ2-5 TRBV9 15 . . CASSVSGRDGETQYF TGTGCCAGCAGCGTATCGGGCAGGGATGGGGAGACCCAGTACTTC
TRBJ2-7 TRBV7-3 13 TRBD1 . CASSQTGSHEQYF TGTGCCAGCAGCCAGACAGGGTCCCACGAGCAGTACTTC
TRBJ1-2 TRBV9 14 . . CASSVGGDGYGYTF TGTGCCAGCAGCGTAGGGGGAGATGGCTATGGCTACACCTTC
TRBJ2-7 TRBV11-2 13 . . CASSLRDSPESDF TGTGCCAGCAGCCTCCGGGACTCTCCTGAGTCGGACTTC
TRBJ2-7 TRBV6-5 16 TRBD1 . CASSYSTGQASYEQYF TGTGCCAGCAGTTACTCCACCGGACAGGCGTCCTACGAGCAGTACTTC
TRBJ2-5 TRBV5-1 15 . . CASSDEGFPFETQYF TGCGCCAGCAGCGACGAGGGCTTTCCGTTTGAGACCCAGTACTTC
TRBJ2-2 TRBV10-2 11 . . CASKESGELFF TGCGCCAGCAAGGAGTCCGGGGAGCTGTTTTTT
TRBJ1-2 TRBV30 11 . . CALGAPGGYTF TGTGCCCTAGGTGCCCCGGGTGGCTACACCTTC
TRBJ2-5 TRBV7-9 15 TRBD1 . CASSRGTAKQETQYF TGTGCCAGCAGCAGAGGGACAGCAAAACAAGAGACCCAGTACTTC
TRBJ2-1 TRBV29-1 11 . . CSVDYGNGEFF TGCAGCGTTGATTATGGCAACGGGGAGTTCTTC
TRBJ1-5 TRBV5-6 14 TRBD1 . CASSFGTGVQPQHF TGTGCCAGCAGCTTCGGGACAGGGGTACAGCCCCAGCATTTT
TRBJ2-7 TRBV28 13 . . CASSFSGAFEQYF TGTGCCAGCAGTTTTAGTGGTGCGTTCGAGCAGTACTTC
TRBJ2-3 TRBV2 13 . once CASSDGLWETQYF TGTGCCAGCAGTGATGGCCTTTGGGAGACGCAGTATTTT
TRBJ1-2 TRBV5-4 14 . . CASSFLGVNYGYTF TGTGCCAGCAGCTTCTTGGGGGTTAACTATGGCTACACCTTC
TRBJ1-1 TRBV30 16 . . CAYRPAGEGENTEAFF TGTGCCTACAGACCCGCGGGGGAAGGCGAGAACACTGAAGCTTTCTTT
TRBJ2-5 TRBV18 14 TRBD1 . CASSSRDSQETQYF TGTGCCAGCTCATCCCGGGACAGCCAAGAGACCCAGTACTTC
TRBJ1-6 TRBV4-3 16 . . CASSQDSTGLGSPLHF TGCGCCAGCAGCCAGGATAGTACAGGGCTAGGCTCACCCCTCCACTTT
TRBJ2-7 TRBV7-9 16 TRBD2 . CASSSEVTSGSYEQYF TGTGCCAGCAGTTCCGAGGTGACTAGCGGGAGTTACGAGCAGTACTTC
TRBJ2-7 TRBV5-4 15 TRBD2 . CASSSGLAGGYEQYF TGTGCCAGCAGCTCGGGACTAGCGGGAGGGTACGAGCAGTACTTC
TRBJ2-1 TRBV5-1 15 . . CASSLAPTSYNEQFF TGCGCCAGCAGCTTGGCGCCAACCTCCTACAATGAGCAGTTCTTC
TRBJ2-3 TRBV5-1 16 . . CASSFRNPGSTDTQYF TGCGCCAGCAGCTTCCGGAACCCCGGTAGCACAGATACGCAGTATTTT
TRBJ1-1 TRBV2 12 . . CSSLGWDTEAFF TGTTCCAGCTTAGGCTGGGACACTGAAGCTTTCTTT
TRBJ1-2 TRBV2 12 . once CASSPAIDGYTF TGTGCCAGCAGTCCGGCAATCGATGGCTACACCTTC
TRBJ1-1 TRBV4-1 14 TRBD1 . CASSQGDSDTEAFF TGCGCCAGCAGCCAAGGGGACAGCGACACTGAAGCTTTCTTT
TRBJ2-5 TRBV4-1 12 . . CASSAEGGAQYF TGCGCCAGCAGCGCGGAAGGGGGGGCCCAGTACTTC
TRBJ2-3 TRBV7-9 16 . . CASRPDVEAFTDTQYF TGTGCCAGCAGACCCGATGTGGAGGCCTTCACAGATACGCAGTATTTT
TRBJ2-5 TRBV11-2 13 . . CASSFGQGETQYF TGTGCCAGCAGCTTCGGGCAGGGGGAGACCCAGTACTTC